The next 5 T cell receptor beta chains were all read from a single sample in a study of a mutant IDH1 vaccine in newly diagnosed glioma. Time point indicated: week 35, safety follow-up. What each vaccine dose contained was 300 ug of mutant IDH1 20-mer peptide, accompanied by topical imiquimod. Only in-frame clones appear in the TCRdb table, and some are missing; sequencing was by immunoSEQ multiplex PCR. The sample has 69,000 or so clones; about 87% are singletons. Their target antigens are unknown. This specimen consisted of PBMCs, obtained from a glioma patient whose treatment included an IDH1 peptide vaccine. These receptors all stem from a man aged 30 to 39 with glioma.

The chain has TRBV27 and TRBJ1-2, with D maybe TRBD1 (5 bases). This CDR3 comprises 14 residues. V was pared by 3 bases and J by 1 base, with 9 bases between. CDR1 MNHEY and CDR2 SMNVEV come from the germline V gene (reference sequence). The DNA for the CDR3 is TGTGCCAGCAGTTTGGGGACGGTTAACTATGGCTACACCTTC. It specifies CASSLGTVNYGYTF.

The chain carries TRBV5-4 and TRBJ2-4; D may match TRBD1 or TRBD2 (5 bases each). Germline-derived CDR1 and CDR2 are SGHNT and YYREEE (reference sequence). Trimming shortened V by 1 base and J by 8 bases, and 16 bases separated the two germline ends. This CDR3 is built from 15 residues. CDR3: CASSLNVRGVDIQYF. DNA for the CDR3: TGTGCCAGCAGCTTGAACGTAAGAGGGGTGGACATTCAGTACTTC.

The chain joins TRBV2 to TRBJ1-1; TRBD1 agrees at 7 bases. The germline V gene has CDR1 SNHLY and CDR2 FYNNEI. The V and J ends lost 5 bases and 0 bases, in that order; junction bases with no gene match: 3. CDR3 length: 14 residues. CDR3 nucleotides: TGTGCCAGCAGTAAGGGACAGCTGAACACTGAAGCTTTCTTT. This codes for CASSKGQLNTEAFF.

V usage is TRBV18 and J usage is TRBJ2-5; unclear D gene. CDR1 KGHSH and CDR2 LQKENI come from the germline V gene. The length of the CDR3 is 14 residues. The V end lost 6 bases, the J end lost 3 bases, and 14 bases lay between the germline ends. CDR3 in amino acids: CASSAGTAEETQYF. DNA of the CDR3: TGTGCCAGCTCCGCCGGAACAGCCGAAGAGACCCAGTACTTC.

This chain joins TRBV6-1 and TRBJ2-1, with D perhaps matching TRBD1 (6 bases). V lost 1 base and J lost 9, with 13 bases in between. Germline-derived CDR1 and CDR2 are MNHNS and SASEGT. The CDR3 is 14 amino acids. CDR3 sequence: CASSEVRGAGEQFF. Written as DNA, the CDR3 is TGTGCCAGCAGTGAAGTCAGGGGTGCAGGTGAGCAGTTCTTC.